Presented here are 5 T cell receptor beta chains from one specimen sequenced in a study of CD8 T cells in ankylosing spondylitis. TCRdb reprocessed the 5' RACE reads with MiXCR, giving one entry per CDR3 protein. Of around 120,000 distinct CDR3 sequences in the sample, roughly an eighth were seen once. The specimen was blood, either unsorted or a sorted T cell fraction (not recorded which). These receptors were collected from a female donor with ankylosing spondylitis or in good health (not recorded which).

The chain combines TRBV4-2 with TRBJ2-7; possibly TRBD2 for D (5 bases). CDR3 length equals 14 residues. The ends were cut back, 1 base at V and 3 bases at J, with 10 bases in the middle. Germline CDR1 is LGHNA and CDR2 is YNFKEQ. The CDR3 bases are TGTGCCAGCAGCCAAGGTGGGAGTAGCTACGAGCAGTACTTC. It translates to CASSQGGSSYEQYF.

V and J are TRBV18 and TRBJ2-3; 7 nucleotides match TRBD2. The V segment lost 2 bases and the J segment 1 base; nucleotides outside the gene matches: 3. The CDR3 runs 15 residues. The germline V gene has CDR1 KGHSH and CDR2 LQKENI. CDR3 bases: TGTGCCAGCTCACCAAGCGGGATGCGCACAGATACGCAGTATTTT. Its translation: CASSPSGMRTDTQYF.

This chain joins TRBV5-1 and TRBJ2-7; possible D gene TRBD2, 6 bases. CDR3 length: 14 amino acids. Germline V gives CDR1 SGHRS, CDR2 YFSETQ. Deletions cut 4 bases from V and 2 bases from J, with 13 bases between. CDR3 DNA: TGCGCCAGCAGCCCTGGGGAGGTTCCCTACGAGCAGTACTTC. Protein product: CASSPGEVPYEQYF.

A few counts support this clonotype. The chain employs TRBV20-1 and TRBJ2-7, with D perhaps TRBD2 (6 bases). The CDR3 extends over 13 amino acids. V was cut by 3 bases and J by 5 bases, with 14 bases left in between. Germline V gene sequence: CDR1 DFQATT, CDR2 SNEGSKA (reference sequence). This chain's CDR3 is CSASLPGLNEQYF. The CDR3 nucleotides are TGCAGTGCTAGCCTCCCCGGACTAAACGAGCAGTACTTC.

This clonotype occurred a few times. This chain connects TRBV20-1 to TRBJ2-7; 9 bases align to TRBD1. This CDR3 has 15 residues. Germline V gene data show CDR1 as DFQATT and CDR2 as SNEGSKA (reference sequence). The V and J ends lost 0 bases and 2 bases, in that order; junction bases with no gene match: 5. The CDR3: CSARDQRQGAYEQYF. The CDR3 DNA is TGCAGTGCTAGAGACCAGAGACAGGGGGCCTACGAGCAGTACTTC.